Here is one TCR beta chain with its context. Its cognate antigen is unknown. The sample comes from a study of post-analysis software for immune sequencing data. Incorporated into the TCR beta cDNA libraries were unique molecular identifiers, which served to reduce PCR and sequencing biases. Roughly 510,000 cDNA molecules were recovered from an input of roughly 0.95 to 11 million T cells. TCRdb itself ran the PCR reads through MiXCR, one entry per CDR3 protein. The sample includes hundreds of thousands of distinct CDR3 sequences, 39% of them seen just once. Germline V lookup: CDR1 SGHKS, CDR2 YYEKEE (reference sequence). Trimming at V came to 4 bases and at J to 1 base, leaving 12 bases not matched to a gene. The CDR3 spans 17 residues. Study outcomes and limitations: Patients showed TRBV5-6, TRBV5-1 and TRBV20-1 among 4 or 5 TRBV segments more frequent than in controls. Normalized Chao1 diversity was significantly reduced in patients versus controls. Analysis by F measure revealed that same-batch samples clustered strongly together.

The sequence was obtained from a girl aged 2-10 years with multiple sclerosis. The sample taken for sequencing was blood. The chain recombines TRBV5-5 with TRBJ1-1; TRBD1 aligns across 8 bases. The CDR3 region is CASSPRVGGTGNTEAFF. The CDR3, as DNA: TGTGCCAGCAGCCCGCGGGTTGGAGGGACAGGGAACACTGAAGCTTTCTTT. The entire variable domain, with the rest obtained from reference TRBV5-5 and TRBJ1-1, is as follows: DAGVTQSPTHLIKTRGQQVTLRCSPISGHKSVSWYQQVLGQGPQFIFQYYEKEERGRGNFPDRFSARQFPNYSSELNVNALLLGDSALYLCASSPRVGGTGNTEAFFGQGTRLTVV.